This T cell receptor beta chain was found in a study of identical twins. MiXCR, applied by TCRdb to the 5' RACE reads, yields one record per CDR3 protein. This sample has about 700,000 distinct CDR3 sequences, with less than 10% found just once. In the case of this clonotype: The target antigen is unknown.

Broader study findings: Beta clonotypes that were abundant in cord blood contained fewer insertions, a pattern absent from memory repertoires. Analyses based on zero insertions could be partly confounded by invariant MAIT and iNKT cells.

CDR3 size: 14 residues. The germline V gene has CDR1 MDHEN and CDR2 SYDVKM. V lost 8 bases and J lost 5; bases outside the gene matches: 10. The same sample was also used in a study of yellow fever vaccine responses in identical twins. That paper adds: Each twin's T cell response to the vaccine was reported to look partly convergent and partly personalized.

The rearrangement uses TRBV28 and TRBJ2-5; 8 positions agree with TRBD2. The specimen sequenced was PBMCs. The sequence was obtained from a woman aged 18-29 years in good health. CDR3 nucleotides: TGTGCCAGCGCAAGGAGGACTAGCCGGGAGACCCAGTACTTC. It encodes CASARRTSRETQYF. The whole variable domain, remainder taken from reference TRBV28 and TRBJ2-5, is DVKVTQSSRYLVKRTGEKVFLECVQDMDHENMFWYRQDPGLGLRLIYFSYDVKMKEKGDIPEGYSVSREKKERFSLILESASTNQTSMYLCASARRTSRETQYFGPGTRLLVL.